Each of the 12 T cell receptor beta chains below was sequenced from the same sample in a study of radiotherapy plus CTLA-4 blockade in lung cancer. Repertoires were generated with immunoSEQ multiplex PCR, while TCRdb's copy carries only in-frame clones and drops some. The sample contains more than 95,000 clones, approximately 80% of which appear only once. Here the sequenced sample was peripheral blood, taken from a patient treated with radiotherapy plus ipilimumab. The receptors were sampled from a human donor with non-small cell lung cancer who had a partial response to radiotherapy plus ipilimumab.

Only a few counts were recorded for this clone. The chain combines TRBV5-4 with TRBJ1-3, with 7 bases identical to TRBD1. Germline V gene data show CDR1 as SGHNT and CDR2 as YYREEE (reference sequence). J was trimmed by 3 bases and V by 6 bases; bases with no gene match: 12. The CDR3 runs to 16 residues. The CDR3 DNA reads TGTGCCAGCATGGAAGGGGGCACAAACGGTGGAAACACCATATATTTT. This encodes CASMEGGTNGGNTIYF.

The V gene is TRBV30, the J gene TRBJ2-4, with TRBD2 matching 10 bases. CDR3 length: 16 residues. The V and J ends lost 3 bases and 3 bases, in that order; junction bases with no gene match: 8. Per germline, CDR1 GTSNPN and CDR2 SVGIG (reference sequence). The CDR3 loop reads CAWSLHLAGVKNIQYF. The CDR3 DNA sequence: TGTGCCTGGAGCCTACACCTAGCGGGGGTCAAAAACATTCAGTACTTC.

This rearrangement joins TRBV6-5 to TRBJ2-3; TRBD2 might be the D (5 bases). Germline assignment: CDR1 MNHEY and CDR2 SVGAGI. The CDR3 has 15 residues. The ends were cut back, 6 bases at V and 4 bases at J, with 17 bases in the middle. CDR3 in DNA: TGTGCCAGCAGGCTTACTAGGAGTGGTGCAGATACGCAGTATTTT. Its protein is CASRLTRSGADTQYF.

The V gene is TRBV10-3, the J gene TRBJ2-5; D gene uncertain. Trimming shortened V by 3 bases and J by 2 bases, and 4 bases separated the two germline ends. CDR3 length: 12 residues. Germline V CDR1 and CDR2: ENHRY, SYGVKD. The CDR3 sequence: CAISDRQETQYF. CDR3 in DNA: TGTGCCATCAGTGACAGGCAAGAGACCCAGTACTTC.

The rearrangement links TRBV6-5 to TRBJ1-2, with D possibly matching TRBD1 (6 bases). V was clipped by 4 bases and J by 3 bases, with 12 bases between them. CDR1 MNHEY and CDR2 SVGAGI come from the germline V gene. The CDR3 totals 14 residues. In DNA, the CDR3 is TGTGCCAGCAGTTCCGCCGACAGGTACTATGGCTACACCTTC. It translates to CASSSADRYYGYTF.

The gene calls are TRBV27 and TRBJ1-4, with 7 nucleotides matching TRBD1. The CDR3 is 21 residues long. V lost 1 base, J lost 3 bases, and 20 bases stayed unmatched. Germline assignment: CDR1 MNHEY and CDR2 SMNVEV (reference sequence). CDR3 sequence: CASSLLQPLTGDPPANEKLFF. CDR3 bases: TGTGCCAGCAGTTTATTACAGCCACTTACAGGGGACCCACCGGCTAATGAAAAACTGTTTTTT.

The V call is TRBV5-1, the J call TRBJ2-3; D gene uncertain. Trimming cost V 0 bases and J 1 base, with 12 bases left between them. The CDR3 consists of 16 residues. The germline V gene encodes CDR1 SGHRS and CDR2 YFSETQ. This CDR3 is CASSLGSSSGTDTQYF. CDR3 bases: TGCGCCAGCAGCTTGGGATCCTCCTCGGGCACAGATACGCAGTATTTT.

The rearrangement uses TRBV18 and TRBJ2-2, with TRBD1 matching 7 bases. V gave up 5 bases and J gave up 6 bases; unmatched junction bases: 6. The CDR3 is made up of 14 amino acids. The germline V gene encodes CDR1 KGHSH and CDR2 LQKENI. CDR3 region: CASSRQGSAGELFF. The CDR3 DNA follows: TGTGCCAGCTCAAGACAGGGTAGTGCCGGGGAGCTGTTTTTT.

This chain connects TRBV30 to TRBJ2-4, with D possibly TRBD1 on 6 matching bases. Germline V CDR1 and CDR2: GTSNPN, SVGIG (reference sequence). The CDR3 length is 13 residues. The V gene lost 0 bases and the J gene lost 6 bases, with 9 bases spanning the gap. The CDR3: CAWSVRGGNIQYF. CDR3 coding DNA: TGTGCCTGGAGTGTACGAGGGGGAAACATTCAGTACTTC.

This clone was observed a few times. J is TRBJ1-1 and V is TRBV6-6, with 7 bases that match TRBD1. V shed 3 bases, J shed 5 bases, and the junction held 6 bases outside the gene matches. The CDR3 extends over 14 amino acids. Germline V gene lookup returns CDR1 MNHNY and CDR2 SVGAGI (reference sequence). CDR3 residues: CASSYSSGGTEAFF. CDR3 nucleotide sequence: TGTGCCAGCAGTTATTCGTCAGGGGGGACTGAAGCTTTCTTT.

The CDR3: CASSEAASIAEQFF. DNA for the CDR3: TGTGCCAGCAGTGAAGCCGCTAGCATTGCTGAGCAGTTCTTC. The chain is built from TRBV2 and TRBJ2-1; D may be TRBD2 (5 bases). CDR1 is SNHLY, CDR2 FYNNEI, per germline. The CDR3 has 14 residues. The V gene lost 0 bases and the J gene lost 9 bases, with 12 bases spanning the gap.

The chain carries TRBV2 and TRBJ1-1; 7 positions match TRBD1. Germline V gene data show CDR1 as SNHLY and CDR2 as FYNNEI. The CDR3 is 14 amino acids. Trimming took 4 bases from V and 4 from J; bases not matched to a gene: 6. CDR3 coding DNA: TGTGCCAGCAGTGGACAGGGTGGGATCACTGAAGCTTTCTTT. Amino acids: CASSGQGGITEAFF. The whole variable domain, filled in from reference TRBV2 and TRBJ1-1, reads EPEVTQTPSHQVTQMGQEVILRCVPISNHLYFYWYRQILGQKVEFLVSFYNNEISEKSEIFDDQFSVERPDGSNFTLKIRSTKLEDSAMYFCASSGQGGITEAFFGQGTRLTVV.